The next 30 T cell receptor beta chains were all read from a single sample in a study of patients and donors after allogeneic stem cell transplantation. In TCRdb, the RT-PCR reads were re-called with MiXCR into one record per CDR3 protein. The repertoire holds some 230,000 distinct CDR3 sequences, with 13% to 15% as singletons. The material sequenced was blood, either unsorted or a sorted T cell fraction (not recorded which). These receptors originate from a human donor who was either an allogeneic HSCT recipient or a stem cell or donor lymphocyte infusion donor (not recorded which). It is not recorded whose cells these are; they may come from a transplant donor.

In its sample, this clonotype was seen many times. The CDR3 region has the DNA TGTGCCAGCAGGCGACAGGAGGATCAGCCCCAGCATTTT. Translating it yields CASRRQEDQPQHF. This chain links TRBV6-6 with TRBJ1-5; D might be TRBD1 (6 bases). V was trimmed by 6 bases and J by 5 bases, leaving 11 bases between them. CDR3 size: 13 residues. CDR1 is MNHNY, CDR2 SVGAGI, per germline (reference sequence).

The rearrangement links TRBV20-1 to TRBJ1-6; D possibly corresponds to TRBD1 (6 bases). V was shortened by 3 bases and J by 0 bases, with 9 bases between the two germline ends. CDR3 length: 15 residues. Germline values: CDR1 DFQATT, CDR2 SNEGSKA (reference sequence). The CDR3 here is CSARGAFSYNSPLHF. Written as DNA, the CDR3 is TGCAGTGCTAGGGGGGCTTTCTCCTATAATTCACCCCTCCACTTT.

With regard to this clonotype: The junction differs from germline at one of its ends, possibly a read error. CDR3 loop: CASTLDRVGGYAF. The CDR3 bases are TGTGCCAGTACCCTGGACAGGGTAGGTGGCTACGCCTTC. The chain couples TRBV19 to TRBJ1-2; 8 bases agree with TRBD1. There are 13 residues in the CDR3. Germline V CDR1 and CDR2: LNHDA, SQIVND (reference sequence).

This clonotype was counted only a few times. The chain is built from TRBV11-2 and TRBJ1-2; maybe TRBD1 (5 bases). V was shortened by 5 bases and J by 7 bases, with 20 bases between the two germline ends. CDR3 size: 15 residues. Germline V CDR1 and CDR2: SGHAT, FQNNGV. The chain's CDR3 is CASSPFVFRASGYTF. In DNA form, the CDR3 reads TGTGCCAGCAGCCCCTTTGTGTTCAGGGCGTCTGGCTACACCTTC.

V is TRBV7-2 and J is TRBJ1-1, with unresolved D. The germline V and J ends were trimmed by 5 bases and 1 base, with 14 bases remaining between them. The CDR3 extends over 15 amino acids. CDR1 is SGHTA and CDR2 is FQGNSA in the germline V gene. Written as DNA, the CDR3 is TGTGCCAGCAGCGCAGACCCGGGCCCGAACACTGAAGCTTTCTTT. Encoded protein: CASSADPGPNTEAFF.

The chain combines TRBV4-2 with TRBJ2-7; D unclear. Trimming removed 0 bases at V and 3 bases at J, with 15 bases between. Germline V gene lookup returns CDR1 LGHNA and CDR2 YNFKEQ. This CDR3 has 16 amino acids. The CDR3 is CASSQDLTTGHYEQYF. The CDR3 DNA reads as TGTGCCAGCAGCCAAGATCTAACTACCGGGCACTACGAGCAGTACTTC.

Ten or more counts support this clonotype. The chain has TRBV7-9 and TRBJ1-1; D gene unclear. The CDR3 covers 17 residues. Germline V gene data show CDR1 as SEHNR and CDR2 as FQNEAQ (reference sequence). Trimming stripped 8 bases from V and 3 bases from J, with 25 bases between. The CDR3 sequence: CASGIPLTQEADTEAFF. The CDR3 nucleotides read TGTGCCAGCGGCATTCCCCTCACCCAAGAGGCGGACACTGAAGCTTTCTTT.

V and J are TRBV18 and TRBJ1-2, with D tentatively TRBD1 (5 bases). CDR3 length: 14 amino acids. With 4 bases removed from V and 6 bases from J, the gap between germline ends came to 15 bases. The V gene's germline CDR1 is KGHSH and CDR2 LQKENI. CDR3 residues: CASSQLQGLHGYTF. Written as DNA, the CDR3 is TGTGCCAGCTCACAACTCCAGGGTTTACATGGCTACACCTTC.

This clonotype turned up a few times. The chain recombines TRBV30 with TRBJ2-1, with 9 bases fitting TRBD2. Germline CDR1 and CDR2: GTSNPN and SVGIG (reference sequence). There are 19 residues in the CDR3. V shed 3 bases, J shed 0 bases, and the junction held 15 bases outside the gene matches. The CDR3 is CAWRKRAGGISSSYNEQFF. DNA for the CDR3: TGTGCCTGGAGAAAACGGGCGGGGGGGATATCGAGCTCCTACAATGAGCAGTTCTTC.

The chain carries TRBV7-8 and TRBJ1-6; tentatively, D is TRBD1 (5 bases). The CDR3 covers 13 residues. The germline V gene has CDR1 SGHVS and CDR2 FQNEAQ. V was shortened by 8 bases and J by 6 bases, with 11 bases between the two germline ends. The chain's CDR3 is CASREGVNSPLHF. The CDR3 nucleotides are TGTGCCAGCCGGGAAGGGGTTAATTCACCCCTCCACTTT.

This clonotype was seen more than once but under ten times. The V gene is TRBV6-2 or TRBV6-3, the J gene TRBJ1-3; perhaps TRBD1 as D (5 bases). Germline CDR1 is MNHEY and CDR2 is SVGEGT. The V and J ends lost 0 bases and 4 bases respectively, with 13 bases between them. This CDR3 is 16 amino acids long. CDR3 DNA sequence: TGTGCCAGCAGTTACTCGAGGCGGGGGTCCGGAAACACCATATATTTT. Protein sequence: CASSYSRRGSGNTIYF.

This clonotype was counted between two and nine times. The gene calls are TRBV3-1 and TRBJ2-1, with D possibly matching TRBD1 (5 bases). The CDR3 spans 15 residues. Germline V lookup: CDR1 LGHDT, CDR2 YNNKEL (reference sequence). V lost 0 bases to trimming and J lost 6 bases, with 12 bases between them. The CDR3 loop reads CASSQDLPRGNEQFF. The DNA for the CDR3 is TGTGCCAGCAGCCAAGACTTACCTAGGGGCAATGAGCAGTTCTTC.

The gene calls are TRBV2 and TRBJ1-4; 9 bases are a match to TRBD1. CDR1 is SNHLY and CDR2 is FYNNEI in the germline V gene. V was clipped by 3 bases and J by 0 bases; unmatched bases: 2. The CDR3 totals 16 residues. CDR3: CASSDGTGPTNEKLFF. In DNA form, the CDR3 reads TGTGCCAGCAGTGATGGGACAGGGCCAACTAATGAAAAACTGTTTTTT.

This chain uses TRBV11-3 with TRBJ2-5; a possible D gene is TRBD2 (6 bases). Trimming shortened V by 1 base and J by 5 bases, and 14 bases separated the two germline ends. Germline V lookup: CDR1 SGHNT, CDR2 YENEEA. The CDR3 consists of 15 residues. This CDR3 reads CASSLASPGVETQYF. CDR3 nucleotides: TGTGCCAGCAGCTTAGCCTCCCCGGGGGTGGAGACCCAGTACTTC. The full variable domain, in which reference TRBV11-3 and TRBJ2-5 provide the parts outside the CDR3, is EAGVVQSPRYKIIEKKQPVAFWCNPISGHNTLYWYLQNLGQGPELLIRYENEEAVDDSQLPKDRFSAERLKGVDSTLKIQPAELGDSAVYLCASSLASPGVETQYFGPGTRLLVL.

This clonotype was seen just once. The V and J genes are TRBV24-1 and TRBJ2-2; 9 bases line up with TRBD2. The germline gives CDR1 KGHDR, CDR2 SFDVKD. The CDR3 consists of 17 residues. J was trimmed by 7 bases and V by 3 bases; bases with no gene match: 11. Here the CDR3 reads CATSDRSGTSNRGELFF. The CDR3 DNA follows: TGTGCCACCAGTGATAGGAGCGGGACTAGCAACCGCGGGGAGCTGTTTTTT.

The CDR3 reads CAWSQGLGELFF. In nucleotides, the CDR3 is TGTGCCTGGAGCCAGGGTCTCGGGGAGCTGTTTTTT. The rearrangement joins TRBV30 to TRBJ2-2; TRBD1 might be the D (5 bases). This CDR3 contains 12 residues. Per germline, CDR1 GTSNPN and CDR2 SVGIG (reference sequence). The V end was cut by 3 bases, the J end by 7 bases, with 9 bases between.

This CDR3 is CASTPLAGRTDTQYF. CDR3 DNA: TGTGCCAGCACACCCCTGGCGGGACGGACAGATACGCAGTATTTT. The rearrangement joins TRBV27 to TRBJ2-3, with D possibly being TRBD2 (6 bases). The CDR3 runs 15 residues. V lost 7 bases and J 3 bases, leaving 17 bases between the germline ends. The germline V gene encodes CDR1 MNHEY and CDR2 SMNVEV (reference sequence).

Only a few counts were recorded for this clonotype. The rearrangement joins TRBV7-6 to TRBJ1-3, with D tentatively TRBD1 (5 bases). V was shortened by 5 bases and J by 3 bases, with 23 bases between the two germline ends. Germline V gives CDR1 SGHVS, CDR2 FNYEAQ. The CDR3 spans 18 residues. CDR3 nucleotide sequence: TGTGCCAGCAGCCGTAACCTCGGGGGTAGGGGAAGTGGAAACACCATATATTTT. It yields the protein CASSRNLGGRGSGNTIYF.

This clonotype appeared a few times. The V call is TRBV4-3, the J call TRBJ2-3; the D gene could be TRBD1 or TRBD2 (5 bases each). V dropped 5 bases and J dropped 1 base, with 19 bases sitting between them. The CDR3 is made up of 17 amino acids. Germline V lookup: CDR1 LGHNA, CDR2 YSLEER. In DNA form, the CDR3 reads TGCGCCAGCAGCGCACGTGCAGGGACCGGGGGCACAGATACGCAGTATTTT. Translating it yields CASSARAGTGGTDTQYF.

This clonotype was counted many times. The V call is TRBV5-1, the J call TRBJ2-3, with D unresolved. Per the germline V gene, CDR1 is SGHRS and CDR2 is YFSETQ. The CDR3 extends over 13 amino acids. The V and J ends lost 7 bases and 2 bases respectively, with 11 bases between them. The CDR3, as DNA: TGCGCCAGCGGTCTAGACAACACAGATACGCAGTATTTT. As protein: CASGLDNTDTQYF. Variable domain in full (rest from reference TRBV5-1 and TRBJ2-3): KAGVTQTPRYLIKTRGQQVTLSCSPISGHRSVSWYQQTPGQGLQFLFEYFSETQRNKGNFPGRFSGRQFSNSRSEMNVSTLELGDSALYLCASGLDNTDTQYFGPGTRLTVL.

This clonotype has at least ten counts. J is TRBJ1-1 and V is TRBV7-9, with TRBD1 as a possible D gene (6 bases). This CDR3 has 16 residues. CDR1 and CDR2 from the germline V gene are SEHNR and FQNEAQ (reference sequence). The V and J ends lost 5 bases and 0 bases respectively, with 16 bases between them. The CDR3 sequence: CASSDIGQSMNTEAFF. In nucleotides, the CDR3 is TGTGCCAGCAGCGATATAGGACAGTCAATGAACACTGAAGCTTTCTTT. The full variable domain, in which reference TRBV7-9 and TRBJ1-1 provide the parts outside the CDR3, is DTGVSQNPRHKITKRGQNVTFRCDPISEHNRLYWYRQTLGQGPEFLTYFQNEAQLEKSRLLSDRFSAERPKGSFSTLEIQRTEQGDSAMYLCASSDIGQSMNTEAFFGQGTRLTVV.

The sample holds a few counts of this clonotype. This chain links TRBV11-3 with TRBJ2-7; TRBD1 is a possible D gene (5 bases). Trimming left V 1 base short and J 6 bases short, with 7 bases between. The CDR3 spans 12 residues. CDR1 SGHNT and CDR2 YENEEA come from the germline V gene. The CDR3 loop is CASSLGGSEQYF. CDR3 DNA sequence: TGTGCCAGCAGCTTAGGGGGCAGCGAGCAGTACTTC.

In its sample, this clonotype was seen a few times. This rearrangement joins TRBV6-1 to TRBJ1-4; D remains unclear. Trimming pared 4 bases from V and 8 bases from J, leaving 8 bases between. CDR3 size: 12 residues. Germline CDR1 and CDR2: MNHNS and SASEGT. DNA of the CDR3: TGTGCCAGCAGTGGACGTTTGGAAAAACTGTTTTTT. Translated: CASSGRLEKLFF.

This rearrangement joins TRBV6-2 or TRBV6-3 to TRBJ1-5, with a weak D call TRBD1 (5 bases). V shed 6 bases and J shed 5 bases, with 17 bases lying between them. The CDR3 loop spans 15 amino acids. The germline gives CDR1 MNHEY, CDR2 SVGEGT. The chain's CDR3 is CASRGLGGDHQPQHF. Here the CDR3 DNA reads TGTGCCAGCAGGGGACTCGGGGGTGACCATCAGCCCCAGCATTTT.

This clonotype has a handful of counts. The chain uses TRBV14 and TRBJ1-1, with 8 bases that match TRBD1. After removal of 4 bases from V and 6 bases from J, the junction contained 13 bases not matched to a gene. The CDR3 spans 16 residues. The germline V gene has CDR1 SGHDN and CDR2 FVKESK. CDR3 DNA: TGTGCCAGCAGCCTTCGACAGGGGTTAAAGGCCTCTGAAGCTTTCTTT. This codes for CASSLRQGLKASEAFF.

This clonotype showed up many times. The CDR3 sequence is CASSLRGFSGNTIYF. The DNA of the CDR3 is TGTGCCAGCAGTCTTAGGGGTTTCTCTGGAAACACCATATATTTT. The V and J genes are TRBV12-3 or TRBV12-4 and TRBJ1-3; possible D gene TRBD1, 5 bases. V was cut by 5 bases and J by 0 bases, with 11 bases left in between. The CDR3 runs 15 residues.

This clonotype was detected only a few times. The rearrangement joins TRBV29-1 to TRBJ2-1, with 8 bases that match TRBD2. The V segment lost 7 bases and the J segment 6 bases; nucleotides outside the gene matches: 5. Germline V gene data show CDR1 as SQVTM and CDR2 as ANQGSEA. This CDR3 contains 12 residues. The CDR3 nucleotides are TGCAGCGGATCACTAGCGGCCAATGAGCAGTTCTTC. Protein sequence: CSGSLAANEQFF.

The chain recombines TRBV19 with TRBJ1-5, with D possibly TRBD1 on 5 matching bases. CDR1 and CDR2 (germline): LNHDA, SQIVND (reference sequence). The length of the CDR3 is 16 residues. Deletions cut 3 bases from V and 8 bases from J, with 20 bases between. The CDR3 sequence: CASSMGGHLMSEPQHF. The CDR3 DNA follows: TGTGCCAGTAGTATGGGCGGACACCTTATGAGTGAGCCCCAGCATTTT.

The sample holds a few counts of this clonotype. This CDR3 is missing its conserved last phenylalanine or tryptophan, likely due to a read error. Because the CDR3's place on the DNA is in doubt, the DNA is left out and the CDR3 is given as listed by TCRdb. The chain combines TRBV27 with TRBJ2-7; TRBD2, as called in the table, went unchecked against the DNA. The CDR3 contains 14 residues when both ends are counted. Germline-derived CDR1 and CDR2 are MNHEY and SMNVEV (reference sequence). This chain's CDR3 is CASSSTGTSGHLGL.

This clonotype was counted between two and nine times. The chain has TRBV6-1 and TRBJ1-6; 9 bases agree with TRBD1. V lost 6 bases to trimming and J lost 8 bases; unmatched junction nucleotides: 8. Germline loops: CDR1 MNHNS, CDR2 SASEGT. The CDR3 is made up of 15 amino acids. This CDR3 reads CASREHRGLDSPLHF. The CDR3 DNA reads TGTGCCAGCAGGGAACACAGGGGGCTGGATTCACCCCTCCACTTT.